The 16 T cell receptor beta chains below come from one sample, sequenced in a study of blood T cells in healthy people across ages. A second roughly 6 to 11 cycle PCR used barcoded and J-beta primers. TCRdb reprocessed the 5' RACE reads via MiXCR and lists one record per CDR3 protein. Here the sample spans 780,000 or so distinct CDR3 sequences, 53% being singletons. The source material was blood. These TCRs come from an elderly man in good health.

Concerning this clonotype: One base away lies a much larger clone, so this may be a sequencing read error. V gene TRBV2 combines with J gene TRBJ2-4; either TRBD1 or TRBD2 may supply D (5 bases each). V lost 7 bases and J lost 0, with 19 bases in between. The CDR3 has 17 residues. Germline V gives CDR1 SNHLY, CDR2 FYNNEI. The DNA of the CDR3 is TGTGCCAGCACCGCGAGGGGCGGACATATAGCCAAAAACATTCAGTACTTC. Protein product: CASTARGGHIAKNIQYF.

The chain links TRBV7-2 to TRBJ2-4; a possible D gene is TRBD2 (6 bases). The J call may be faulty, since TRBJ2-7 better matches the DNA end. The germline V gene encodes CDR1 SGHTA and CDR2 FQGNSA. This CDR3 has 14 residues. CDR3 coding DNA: TGTGCCAGCAGCCGGTCGGCGGGGAACTACGAGCAGTACTTC. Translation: CASSRSAGNYEQYF.

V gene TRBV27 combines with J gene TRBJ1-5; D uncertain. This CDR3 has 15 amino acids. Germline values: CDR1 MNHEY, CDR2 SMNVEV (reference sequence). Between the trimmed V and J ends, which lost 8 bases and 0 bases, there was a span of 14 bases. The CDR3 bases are TGTGCCAGCGGGATTGCCACCTATAGCAATCAGCCCCAGCATTTT. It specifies CASGIATYSNQPQHF.

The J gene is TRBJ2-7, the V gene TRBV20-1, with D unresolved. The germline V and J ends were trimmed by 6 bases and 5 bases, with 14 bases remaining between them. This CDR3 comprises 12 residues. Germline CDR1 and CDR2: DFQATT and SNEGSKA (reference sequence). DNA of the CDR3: TGCAGTGCGCCAGCCACGCGCAACGAGCAGTACTTC. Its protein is CSAPATRNEQYF.

DNA for the CDR3: TGTGCCAGCAGCGTAGGATTGGACAGAGTTTACGAGCAGTACTTC. The encoded protein is CASSVGLDRVYEQYF. J is TRBJ2-4 and V is TRBV9, with a tentative D call TRBD1 (6 bases). The J call is in doubt because the DNA end fits TRBJ2-7 better. This CDR3 comprises 15 residues. Germline-derived CDR1 and CDR2 are SGDLS and YYNGEE.

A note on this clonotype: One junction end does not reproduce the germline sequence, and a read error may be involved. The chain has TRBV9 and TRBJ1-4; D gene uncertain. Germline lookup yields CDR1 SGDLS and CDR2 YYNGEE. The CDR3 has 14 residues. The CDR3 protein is CASSALPSNERLFF. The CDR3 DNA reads TGTGCCAGCAGCGCCCTCCCAAGCAATGAAAGACTGTTTTTT.

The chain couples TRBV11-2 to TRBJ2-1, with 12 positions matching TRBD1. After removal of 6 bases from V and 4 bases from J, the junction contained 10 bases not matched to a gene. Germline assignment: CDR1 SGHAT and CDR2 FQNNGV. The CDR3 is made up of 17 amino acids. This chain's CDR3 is CASSRIRGQGAYNEQFF. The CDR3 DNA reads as TGTGCCAGCAGTCGGATAAGGGGACAGGGGGCTTACAATGAGCAGTTCTTC. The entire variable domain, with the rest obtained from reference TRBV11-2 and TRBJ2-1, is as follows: EAGVAQSPRYKIIEKRQSVAFWCNPISGHATLYWYQQILGQGPKLLIQFQNNGVVDDSQLPKDRFSAERLKGVDSTLKIQPAKLEDSAVYLCASSRIRGQGAYNEQFFGPGTRLTVL.

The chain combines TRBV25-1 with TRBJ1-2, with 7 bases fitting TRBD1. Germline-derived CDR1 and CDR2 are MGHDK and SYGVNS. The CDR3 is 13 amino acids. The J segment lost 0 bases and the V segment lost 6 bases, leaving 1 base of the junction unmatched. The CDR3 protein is CASRGTANYGYTF. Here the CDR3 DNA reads TGTGCCAGCAGAGGGACAGCTAACTATGGCTACACCTTC.

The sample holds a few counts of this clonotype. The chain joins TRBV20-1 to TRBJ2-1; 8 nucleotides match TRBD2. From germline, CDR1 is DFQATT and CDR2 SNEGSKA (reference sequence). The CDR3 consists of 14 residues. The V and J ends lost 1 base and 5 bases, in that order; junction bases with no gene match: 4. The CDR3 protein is CSARGGLAHNEQFF. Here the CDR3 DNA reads TGCAGTGCTAGAGGAGGACTAGCCCACAATGAGCAGTTCTTC.

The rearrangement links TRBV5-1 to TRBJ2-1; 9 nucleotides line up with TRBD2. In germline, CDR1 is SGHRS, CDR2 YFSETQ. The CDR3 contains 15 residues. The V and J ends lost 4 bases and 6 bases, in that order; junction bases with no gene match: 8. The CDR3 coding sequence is TGCGCCAGCAGCCTGAGCGGGAGGACCTTCAATGAGCAGTTCTTC. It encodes CASSLSGRTFNEQFF.

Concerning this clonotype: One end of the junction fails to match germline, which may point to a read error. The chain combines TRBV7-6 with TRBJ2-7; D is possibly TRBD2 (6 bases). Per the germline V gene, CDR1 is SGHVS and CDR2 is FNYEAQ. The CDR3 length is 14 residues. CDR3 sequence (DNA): TGTGCCAGCAGCGTAGCCGGGACTTCTAACGAGCAGTACTTC. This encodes CASSVAGTSNEQYF.

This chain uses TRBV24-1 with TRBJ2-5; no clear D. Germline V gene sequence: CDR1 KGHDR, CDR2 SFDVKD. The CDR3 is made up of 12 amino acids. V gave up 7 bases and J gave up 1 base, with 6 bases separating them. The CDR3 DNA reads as TGTGCCACCAGCCAACGCCAAGAGACCCAGTACTTC. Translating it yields CATSQRQETQYF.

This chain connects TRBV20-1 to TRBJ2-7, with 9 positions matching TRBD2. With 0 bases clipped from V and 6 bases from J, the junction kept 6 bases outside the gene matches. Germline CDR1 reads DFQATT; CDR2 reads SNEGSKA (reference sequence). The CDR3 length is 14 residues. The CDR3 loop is CSARDGGRASEQYF. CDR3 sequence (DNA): TGCAGTGCTAGAGACGGCGGGAGGGCCTCCGAGCAGTACTTC.

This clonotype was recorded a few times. CDR3 nucleotide sequence: TGTGCCAGCTCAGGGAAGGGTACTTACGAGCAGTACTTC. This translates into CASSGKGTYEQYF. The rearrangement joins TRBV18 to TRBJ2-7; D unclear. The V end was cut by 5 bases, the J end by 4 bases, with 12 bases between. The germline CDR1 and CDR2 sequences are KGHSH and LQKENI. This CDR3 has 13 residues.

In DNA form, the CDR3 reads TGTGCCAGCAGTTACTCGACCATACAAGAGACCCAGTACTTC. Amino acid sequence: CASSYSTIQETQYF. This chain links TRBV6-5 with TRBJ2-5, with D hard to call. This CDR3 has 14 residues. Germline lookup yields CDR1 MNHEY and CDR2 SVGAGI. V was cut by 0 bases and J by 2 bases, with 7 bases left in between.

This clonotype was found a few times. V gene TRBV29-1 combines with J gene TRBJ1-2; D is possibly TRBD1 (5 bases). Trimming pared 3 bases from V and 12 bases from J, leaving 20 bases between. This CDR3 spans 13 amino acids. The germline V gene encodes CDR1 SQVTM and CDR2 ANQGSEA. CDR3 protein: CSVEGSRLGDHTF. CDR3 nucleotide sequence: TGCAGCGTTGAGGGGTCAAGGTTAGGGGACCACACCTTC.